Following are 17 T cell receptor beta chains from one sample sequenced in a study of cytomegalovirus exposure and HLA in healthy donors. Amplification used 60 Vbeta primers and 13 Jbeta primers. TCRdb's copy holds only in-frame clones and misses some; the assay was immunoSEQ multiplex PCR. The sample shows under 95,000 clones, approximately 75% of them seen only once. Sequencing was carried out using PBMCs. Receptors were obtained from a woman in her 40s in good health and CMV-seropositive.

The chain couples TRBV5-6 to TRBJ1-1; D is uncertain. The V and J ends lost 1 base and 1 base respectively, with 8 bases between them. This CDR3 has 14 amino acids. Germline CDR1 is SGHDT and CDR2 is YYEEEE. CDR3 residues: CASSLNSPNTEAFF. The CDR3 DNA reads TGTGCCAGCAGCTTGAACAGCCCGAACACTGAAGCTTTCTTT.

The CDR3 region has the DNA TGTGCCAGCAGCCCGTACAAGAACACTGAAGCTTTCTTT. It codes for CASSPYKNTEAFF. The rearrangement joins TRBV7-3 to TRBJ1-1; D is undetermined. The length of the CDR3 is 13 residues. CDR1 SGHTA and CDR2 FQGTGA come from the germline V gene. Trimming took off 5 bases at V and 1 base at J, with 8 bases between the two ends.

This clone has a handful of counts. The V and J genes are TRBV9 and TRBJ1-1; perhaps TRBD1 as D (5 bases). Trimming left V 7 bases short and J 1 base short, with 17 bases between. The germline V gene has CDR1 SGDLS and CDR2 YYNGEE. The CDR3 is made up of 15 amino acids. In DNA, the CDR3 is TGTGCCAGCGGAGGGGCCCTAGGAGGGAACACTGAAGCTTTCTTT. Encoded protein: CASGGALGGNTEAFF.

The chain carries TRBV2 and TRBJ2-7; D unresolved. The V and J ends lost 3 bases and 2 bases respectively, with 14 bases between them. This CDR3 region has 15 residues. Germline V lookup: CDR1 SNHLY, CDR2 FYNNEI. The CDR3 DNA is TGTGCCAGCAGTGAGACGCCAGCGCGCGCCTACGAGCAGTACTTC. Its protein product is CASSETPARAYEQYF. Full variable domain (rest looked up from reference TRBV2 and TRBJ2-7): EPEVTQTPSHQVTQMGQEVILRCVPISNHLYFYWYRQILGQKVEFLVSFYNNEISEKSEIFDDQFSVERPDGSNFTLKIRSTKLEDSAMYFCASSETPARAYEQYFGPGTRLTVT.

The V gene is TRBV9, the J gene TRBJ1-2; no definite D call. The V and J ends lost 4 bases and 3 bases respectively, with 13 bases between them. Germline V gene data show CDR1 as SGDLS and CDR2 as YYNGEE. This CDR3 has 14 residues. DNA of the CDR3: TGTGCCAGCAGCCCTAGCGGGGTGGACTATGGCTACACCTTC. It codes for CASSPSGVDYGYTF.

CDR3 DNA sequence: TGTGCCAGCTCACCTCCGGATACGCAGTATTTT. This gives the protein CASSPPDTQYF. The V and J genes are TRBV18 and TRBJ2-3, with D unresolved. CDR3 length: 11 residues. Germline V lookup: CDR1 KGHSH, CDR2 LQKENI. Trimming left V 3 bases short and J 6 bases short, with 4 bases between.

The V and J genes are TRBV10-1 and TRBJ2-2, with D perhaps matching TRBD1 (5 bases). Germline CDR1 WNHNN, CDR2 SYGVQD (reference sequence). Trimming stripped 3 bases from V and 6 bases from J, with 11 bases between. This CDR3 comprises 14 residues. The CDR3 loop reads CASSDGATPGELFF. CDR3 DNA: TGCGCCAGCAGTGATGGGGCAACCCCCGGGGAGCTGTTTTTT.

The chain couples TRBV4-1 to TRBJ2-7; the D gene is possibly TRBD2 (6 bases). CDR3 length: 19 residues. Deletions cut 0 bases from V and 3 bases from J, with 24 bases between. Germline lookup yields CDR1 MGHRA and CDR2 YSYEKL. This CDR3 is CASSQDEIRGGVNRYEQYF. In DNA form, the CDR3 reads TGCGCCAGCAGCCAAGATGAAATTCGCGGAGGGGTGAACCGCTACGAGCAGTACTTC.

The chain couples TRBV7-2 to TRBJ2-1, with 9 bases that match TRBD2. V was pared by 5 bases and J by 8 bases, with 10 bases of the junction left unmatched. Germline lookup yields CDR1 SGHTA and CDR2 FQGNSA. The CDR3 contains 15 residues. The CDR3 region is CASSRGGAEFDEQFF. CDR3 nucleotides: TGTGCCAGCAGCCGCGGGGGGGCCGAATTTGATGAGCAGTTCTTC.

The chain couples TRBV7-2 to TRBJ2-7; a weak D match, TRBD2 (6 bases). The germline V gene encodes CDR1 SGHTA and CDR2 FQGNSA. V lost 2 bases and J 7 bases, leaving 21 bases between the germline ends. This CDR3 spans 16 amino acids. Written as DNA, the CDR3 is TGTGCCAGCAGCTTATTTGCCGGACCCACCGGAGGGGAGCAGTACTTC. Translating it yields CASSLFAGPTGGEQYF.

This clone appeared once. The chain joins TRBV21-1 to TRBJ1-1; the table names TRBD1, a call not compared with the DNA. TRBV21-1 is given as a pseudogene. This CDR3 region has 15 residues. The CDR3 sequence: CASSTSTGSNTEAFF. The CDR3, as DNA: TGTGCCAGCAGCACGTCGACAGGGAGTAACACTGAAGCTTTCTTT.

Only one count was recorded for this clone. This chain uses TRBV30 with TRBJ2-7; 10 bases align to TRBD1. CDR3 length: 12 amino acids. The junction had 2 bases not matched to a gene; V was cut back by 8 bases and J by 1 base. Per germline, CDR1 GTSNPN and CDR2 SVGIG (reference sequence). CDR3 amino acids: CAVDRGSYEQYF. The CDR3 bases are TGTGCCGTGGACAGGGGGTCCTACGAGCAGTACTTC.

This chain uses TRBV2 with TRBJ2-7; 7 bases map to TRBD2. The V gene end was trimmed by 2 bases and the J gene end by 5 bases; junction bases not matched to a gene: 12. This CDR3 has 16 amino acids. The germline CDR1 and CDR2 sequences are SNHLY and FYNNEI. For the CDR3, the DNA is TGTGCCAGCAGTGAAAGCGCCGGGACTAAAGGAAACGAGCAGTACTTC. It encodes CASSESAGTKGNEQYF.

The CDR3 protein is CASSPGWGFGTGVHEQYF. The CDR3 nucleotides read TGCGCCAGCAGCCCAGGTTGGGGTTTTGGGACAGGAGTCCACGAGCAGTACTTC. This sequence joins TRBV5-1 and TRBJ2-7, with 8 nucleotides matching TRBD1. With V trimmed by 4 bases and J by 5 bases, 20 bases remained unmatched. The CDR3 is made up of 18 amino acids. Germline V gene sequence: CDR1 SGHRS, CDR2 YFSETQ.

This clone has a handful of counts. The chain combines TRBV9 with TRBJ1-6, with 9 bases aligning to TRBD1. The CDR3 is made up of 15 amino acids. The germline V gene encodes CDR1 SGDLS and CDR2 YYNGEE. J lost 8 bases, V lost 4 bases, and 7 bases had no gene match. CDR3 sequence: CASSTGQGDHSPLHF. The CDR3 region has the DNA TGTGCCAGCAGCACGGGACAGGGCGATCATTCACCCCTCCACTTT.

The J gene is TRBJ1-1, the V gene TRBV18; no definite D call. The CDR3 contains 12 residues. Deletions cut 2 bases from V and 7 bases from J, with 8 bases between. Germline lookup yields CDR1 KGHSH and CDR2 LQKENI. This CDR3 is CASSPGRNEAFF. The CDR3 nucleotides read TGTGCCAGCTCACCAGGCAGGAATGAAGCTTTCTTT.

The chain has TRBV6-1 and TRBJ2-1, with TRBD1 matching over 10 bases. The CDR3 has 15 amino acids. Germline CDR1 and CDR2: MNHNS and SASEGT. V shed 6 bases, J shed 6 bases, and the junction held 8 bases outside the gene matches. The CDR3 sequence is CASRQGQGNFNEQFF. DNA for the CDR3: TGTGCCAGCAGACAGGGACAGGGGAATTTCAATGAGCAGTTCTTC.